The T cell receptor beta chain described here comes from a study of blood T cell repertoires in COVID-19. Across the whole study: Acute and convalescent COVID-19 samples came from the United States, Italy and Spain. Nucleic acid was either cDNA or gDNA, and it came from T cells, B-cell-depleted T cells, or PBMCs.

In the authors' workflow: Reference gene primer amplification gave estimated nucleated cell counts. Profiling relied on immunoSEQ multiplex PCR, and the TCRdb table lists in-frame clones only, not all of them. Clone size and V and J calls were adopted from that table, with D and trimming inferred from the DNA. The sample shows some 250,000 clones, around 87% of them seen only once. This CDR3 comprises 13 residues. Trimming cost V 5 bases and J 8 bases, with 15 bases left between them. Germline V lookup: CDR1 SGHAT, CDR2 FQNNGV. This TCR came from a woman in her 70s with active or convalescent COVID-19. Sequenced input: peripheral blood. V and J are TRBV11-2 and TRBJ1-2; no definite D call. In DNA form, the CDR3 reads TGTGCCAGCAGCGCAGGCGGGTTTCAAGGCTACACCTTC. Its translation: CASSAGGFQGYTF.